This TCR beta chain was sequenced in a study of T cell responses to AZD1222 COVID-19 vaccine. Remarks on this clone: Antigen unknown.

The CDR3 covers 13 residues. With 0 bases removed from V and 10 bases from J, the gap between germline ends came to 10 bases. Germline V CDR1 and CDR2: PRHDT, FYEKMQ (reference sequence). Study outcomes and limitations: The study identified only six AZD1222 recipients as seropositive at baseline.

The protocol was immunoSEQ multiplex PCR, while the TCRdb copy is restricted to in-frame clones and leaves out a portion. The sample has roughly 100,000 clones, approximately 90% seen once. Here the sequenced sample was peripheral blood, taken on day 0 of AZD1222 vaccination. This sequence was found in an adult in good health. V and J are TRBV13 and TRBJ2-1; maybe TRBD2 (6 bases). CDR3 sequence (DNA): TGTGCCAGCAGCTTAGGGACTAGTGGGGAGCAGTTCTTC. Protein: CASSLGTSGEQFF.